This T cell receptor beta chain comes out of a study of cytomegalovirus exposure and HLA in healthy donors (dated by TCRdb to the late 2010s). About the study as a whole: An earlier analysis of roughly 500 of the donors reported approximately 300 Gb of sequence data and some 120 million unique TCR beta sequences from about 179 million T cells. An early release covering 550 to 700 HLA-typed donors comprised roughly 300 gigabases of sequencing data and around 80 million unique TCR sequences. Of the roughly 400 genotyped donors, roughly 85% fell in the genetic ancestry cluster associated with self-reported Caucasian donors. The study aimed to test whether cataloging public T cell receptors could reveal signatures of past pathogen exposure. The T cell repertoires of around 670 subjects were profiled by immunosequencing and related to cytomegalovirus serostatus. Besides the first cohort of around 670 subjects, a separate validation cohort made up of some 110 different subjects was used. High-throughput TCR immunosequencing, statistical association of individual TCRs with disease status, and machine learning were combined to predict cytomegalovirus infection status. A later analysis re-analyzed previously published TCR beta repertoires from 600 to 850 donors and added high-resolution HLA genotyping to study TCR occurrence patterns. Rather than using new phenotypic data, the later analysis identified candidate immune exposures from TCR beta sequences and from how often those sequences occurred across donors. An earlier analysis of roughly 580 of the donors used high-throughput TCR beta sequencing to judge whether each TCR beta V gene segment behaved as functional or pseudogenic. Donor age, sex, ethnicity and CMV serostatus were collected together with the repertoire data. A later genetic analysis used genome-wide SNP genotypes for about 65% of the roughly 670 donors, treating that subset as a discovery cohort. Every discovery cohort repertoire had been produced on one sequencing platform. HLA typing included class I and class II loci at four-digit resolution. The number of typed donors differed by locus: about 629-630 for A, B, C, DRB1 and DQB1; 500 to 550 for DQA1; 606 for DPA1; and some 470 for DPB1. About five DR-DQ haplotypes were treated as single units for association and clustering because of strong linkage in the cohort. On average, 235,054 unique TCR beta nucleotide sequences were sequenced per donor among some 430 genotyped donors of the cohort, with roughly 18% of those sequences being non-productive.

Broader findings and caveats from the paper: Strong co-occurrence of HLA alleles, especially DR and DQ, made assigning TCR associations to individual alleles difficult. HLA typing was unavailable for some donors at each locus, so association tests used only the typed subset. The authors suggested that the approach could potentially be generalized to other disease states and immunological phenotypes. A later genetic analysis reported fewer N-insertions in productive TCRs among donors in an Asian-associated ancestry cluster than the roughly 670-donor mean. Linkage disequilibrium might explain the correlated functional status among segregating V segments, but an unknown experimental factor could not be excluded. In this cohort, only TCR beta chains were sequenced, and detectable features were limited by the absence of alpha or paired-chain data. The presence/absence analyses assumed that sequencing depth was roughly uniform across donors, and that assumption may not be true. V-gene and J-gene trimming of TCR beta chains was associated with a missense DCLRE1C variant in a later genetic analysis, and the association was replicated in an independent cohort. Cytomegalovirus status was reported to be diagnosed by the classifier with high specificity and sensitivity in both the original and validation cohorts. At a false discovery rate of 0.05, a later analysis linked some 17,000 TCR beta sequences to specific HLA alleles. The 87-base-pair reads could not distinguish some IMGT-functional V segments, including TRBV6-2 and TRBV6-3, so those segments were excluded. A later analysis found that TCR association rates varied across HLA loci, with DRB1 alleles showing the most associated TCRs and HLA-C alleles the fewest. CMV serostatus was the only immune exposure information available for the cohort. In a later analysis, several top co-occurrence clusters were reported to appear linked to parvovirus B19, influenza, CMV and Epstein-Barr virus. Broadly in line with IMGT annotations, most TCR beta V segments showed up in productive rearrangements about 87% or about 30% of the time in an earlier analysis of about 500 of the donors. A later analysis found that HLA-associated TCR beta chains were more clonally expanded and had lower generation probabilities than equally common non-associated chains. A total of 164 TCR beta chains were listed by the study as associated with cytomegalovirus. Three of the identified cytomegalovirus-associated TCR beta chains were confirmed in vitro to be specific for cytomegalovirus antigens. Most TCR sequences were observed very rarely across donors, whereas some public TCRs were present in many individuals. According to a later analysis, most CMV-associated TCR beta chains appeared to be HLA-restricted, and the HLA associations seemed to be driven largely by CMV exposure. A group of highly shared sequence variants was considered likely to be a technical artifact of the sequencing pipeline. The earlier analysis of around 600 of the donors excluded fewer than 20 rarely observed V segments, including chromosome 9 orphons, because counts were too low. A further reported finding was that TCR beta sequences accurately predicted the HLA-A and HLA-B alleles for most subjects in the first cohort.

V ends up 2 bases short and J 0 bases short, with an unmatched junction base count of 7. According to the germline V gene (reference sequence), CDR1 reads GTSNPN and CDR2 reads SVGIG. The CDR3 sequence holds 17 residues, the cysteine and phenylalanine included. The entry retains the CDR3 DNA only, 51 bases that are in frame from base 1. Libraries were made using the immunoSEQ multiplex PCR assay. The multiplex PCR relied on a mix of 60 forward primers for TCR Vbeta segments and 13 reverse primers for TCR Jbeta segments. A multiplex PCR assay on genomic DNA amplified the CDR3 region of rearranged TCR beta genes. The amplified TCR beta libraries were sequenced on the Illumina HiSeq System as 87-base-pair reads. The original methods were these. A later analysis tallied around 80 million unique TCR beta chains across the roughly 610 repertoires, and approximately 12 million of those chains were shared by two or more donors. To remove PCR and sequencing errors, raw reads were error-corrected and collapsed into unique sequences using a nearest-neighbor algorithm that merged closely related sequences. Alignment of CDR3 sequences to IMGT reference sequences was used to assign V, D and J gene segments. Each retained sequence needed at least a six-nucleotide match to both a V gene segment and a J gene segment. A rearrangement was called productive if the CDR3 had no stop codons and remained in frame with V and J, and every other rearrangement was called non-productive. CDR3 was defined according to IMGT convention as the region running from the second conserved V-encoded cysteine to the conserved J-encoded phenylalanine. The earlier analysis of some 550 of the donors excluded any sequence lacking an unambiguous match to a single V gene segment. In an earlier analysis of 587 of the donors, a V segment was called functional when productive rearrangements were above 56.7%, and segregating when the standard deviation between donors exceeded 5%. To diagnose cytomegalovirus status from the catalog of TCR beta chain sequences, a statistical classification framework was built. A later analysis assigned V and J genes by comparing TCR nucleotide sequences with IMGT/GENE-DB human TR gene sequences. In a later analysis, CDR3 sequences and most-parsimonious VDJ recombination scenarios were assigned using the TCRdist pipeline. In a later analysis, each TCR beta chain was defined by its CDR3 amino acid sequence together with its V-gene family, and reads lacking a unique V-gene family were excluded. In a later analysis, around 600 highly shared, low-generation-probability nucleotide sequences were removed to address suspected cross-contamination and a sequencing artifact. In a later analysis, a clonal expansion index was calculated for each public chain from normalized within-repertoire ranks of inferred template counts. A later analysis computed generation probabilities with a VDJ recombination model fitted to out-of-frame rearrangements, and checked the results against IGoR. In a later analysis, TCR-TCR, TCR-HLA and TCR-CMV co-occurrence was scored with hypergeometric tests, and a repertoire-size bias correction was applied to TCR pairs. A later analysis estimated false discovery rates by permuting HLA or CMV assignments 20 times. In a later analysis, co-occurring TCRs were grouped with DBSCAN, and TCRdist sequence similarity was added when clustering was performed within HLA-allele-positive subsets. For co-occurrence clustering, repertoires with fewer than 30,000 or more than 120,000 public chains were excluded, along with several repertoires with anomalous nucleotide sharing. As stored in TCRdb, this immuneACCESS dataset retains in-frame rearrangements with V and J assigned. A fraction of the clones does not appear; measured against another copy, unresolved V genes explain less than half of the discrepancy, and the remainder lacks a known reason. V and J calls and clone size follow that table, whereas D and trimming were derived from the DNA. Recorded for this sample are over 35,000 clones; roughly 80% of them occurred a single time. The ten largest clones represent about 1.5% of the sample.

In total, over 600 healthy bone marrow donors made up the cohort. Cohort members were all nominally healthy when sampled, although unrecorded immune exposures were likely present. The donor tested CMV seronegative, placing the donor among the 352 seronegative members of the cohort. A peripheral blood sample was collected from each donor, and TCR beta sequencing was performed on peripheral blood mononuclear cells. Genomic DNA was extracted from the blood cell samples with the Qiagen DNeasy Blood Extraction Kit. On this clone: There is no known antigen for this receptor. Qualities for individual bases were not recorded, and no much larger clone is one base off.

The specimen was PBMCs. This clonotype was sampled from a man in his thirties or forties in good health and CMV-seronegative. The receptor chain draws on TRBV30 and TRBJ2-3; a stretch of 11 junction bases matches TRBD2. The CDR3 has the sequence CAWSTKVAGGSTDTQYF. Here is the DNA: TGTGCCTGGAGTACAAAAGTAGCGGGAGGGAGCACAGATACGCAGTATTTT.